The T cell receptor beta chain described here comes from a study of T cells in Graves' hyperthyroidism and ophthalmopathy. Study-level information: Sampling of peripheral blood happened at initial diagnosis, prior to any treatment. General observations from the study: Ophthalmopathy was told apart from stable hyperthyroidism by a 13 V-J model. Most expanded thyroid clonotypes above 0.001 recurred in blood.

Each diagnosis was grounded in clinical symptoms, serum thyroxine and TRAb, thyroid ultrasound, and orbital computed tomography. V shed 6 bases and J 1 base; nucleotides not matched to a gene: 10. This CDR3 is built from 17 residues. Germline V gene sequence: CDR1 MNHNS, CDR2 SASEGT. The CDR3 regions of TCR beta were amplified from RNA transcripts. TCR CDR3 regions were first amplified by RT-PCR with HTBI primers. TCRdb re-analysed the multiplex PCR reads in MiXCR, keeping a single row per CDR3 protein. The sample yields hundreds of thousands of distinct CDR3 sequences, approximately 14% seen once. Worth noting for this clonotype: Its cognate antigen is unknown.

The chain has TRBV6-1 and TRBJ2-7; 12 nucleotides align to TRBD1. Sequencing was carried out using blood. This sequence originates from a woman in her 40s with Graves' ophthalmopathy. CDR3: CASRTGTGGKLSYEQYF. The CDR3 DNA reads TGTGCCAGCAGAACCGGGACAGGGGGCAAACTGTCCTACGAGCAGTACTTC.